A selection of T cell receptor beta chains follows, all from one sample in a study of blood T cell repertoires in COVID-19. Produced via immunoSEQ multiplex PCR; TCRdb's table is partial and in-frame only. The data contain about 42,000 clones, around four fifths of them singletons. The sample consisted of peripheral blood. The receptors were sampled from a man aged 45 to 65 with active COVID-19. Both conserved end residues are part of each CDR3. Each record gives: CDR3 length, J gene, V gene, D gene, clone size, CDR3 DNA, CDR3 protein. The D gene is left open where the match is weak. Some rows have no size entry. The others give once, few or many, or a class for an expanded clone.

>17|TRBJ1-1|TRBV29-1|.|.
TGCAGCGTTCAAGGGGGAGGACAAGGCCCTTGGAACACTGAAGCTTTCTTT
CSVQGGGQGPWNTEAFF
>15|TRBJ2-3|TRBV2|TRBD2|.
TGTGCCAGCAGTGACAGGGCGGGGGGGGCAGATACGCAGTATTTT
CASSDRAGGADTQYF
>16|TRBJ2-7|TRBV2|.|.
TGTGCCAGCAGTGTAAGACGGGATCACACGCCCTACGAGCAGTACTTC
CASSVRRDHTPYEQYF
>15|TRBJ2-2|TRBV4-1|.|.
TGCGCCAGCAGCCAAGATAGAGGGAAGGTCGGGGAGCTGTTTTTT
CASSQDRGKVGELFF
>19|TRBJ1-6|TRBV5-5|TRBD1|.
TGTGCCAGCAGCTTGGCAGGGACAGGGGGTAGCTCCTATAATTCACCCCTCCACTTT
CASSLAGTGGSSYNSPLHF
>15|TRBJ1-4|TRBV7-3|TRBD1|.
TGTGCCAGCAGCTTTCCGGGACAGAGAGTTTCCTCGGTGTTTTTT
CASSFPGQRVSSVFF
>15|TRBJ2-5|TRBV4-1|TRBD2|.
TGCGCCAGCAGCCAGGGACTAGCGGGAGGAGAGACCCAGTACTTC
CASSQGLAGGETQYF
>16|TRBJ1-4|TRBV2|TRBD1|.
TGTGCCAGCACCACACACCGGGACAGATATAATGAAAAACTGTTTTTT
CASTTHRDRYNEKLFF
>13|TRBJ1-6|TRBV6-4|.|.
TGTGCCAGCAGTGACTCGGCGACATCACCCCTCCACTTT
CASSDSATSPLHF
>16|TRBJ2-3|TRBV7-9|TRBD2|once
TGTGCCAGCAGCGCCAACCTAGCGGGGAGTAGGGATACGCAGTATTTT
CASSANLAGSRDTQYF
>12|TRBJ2-5|TRBV12-3/TRBV12-4|TRBD2|.
TGTGCCAGCAAACTAGCGGGAGAGACCCAGTACTTC
CASKLAGETQYF
>17|TRBJ2-3|TRBV5-1|TRBD2|once
TGCGCCAGCAGCTTGAACCCTTTAGCGGGAGCATCAGATACGCAGTATTTT
CASSLNPLAGASDTQYF
>17|TRBJ2-2|TRBV6-6|TRBD2|.
TGTGCCAGCAGTCCACCTAGGACTAGCGGGGACACCGGGGAGCTGTTTTTT
CASSPPRTSGDTGELFF
>13|TRBJ1-2|TRBV7-9|.|few
TGTGCCAGCAATCAGGAAACTAACTATGGCTACACCTTC
CASNQETNYGYTF
>15|TRBJ2-3|TRBV18|.|.
TGTGCCAGCTCACCATTCCCGGAGAGCACAGATACGCAGTATTTT
CASSPFPESTDTQYF
>11|TRBJ2-1|TRBV28|.|medium-sized
TGTGCCAGCAGTTTACGGGGGTTTCAGTTCTTC
CASSLRGFQFF